A single sample is the source of the 16 T cell receptor beta chains below, sequenced in a study of T cell responses to AZD1222 COVID-19 vaccine. Some clones are missing from TCRdb's copy, which holds only in-frame ones; the method was immunoSEQ multiplex PCR. The table records about 150,000 clones, over 70% of them present only once. Sequencing was performed on peripheral blood, taken 28 days after the second AZD1222 dose. The receptors derive from an adult who received the AZD1222 COVID-19 vaccine.

The rearrangement joins TRBV25-1 to TRBJ2-3; D remains ambiguous. Germline loops: CDR1 MGHDK, CDR2 SYGVNS. Trimming pared 8 bases from V and 2 bases from J, leaving 5 bases between. CDR3 length: 11 residues. CDR3 coding DNA: TGTGCCAGCCTTATCACAGATACGCAGTATTTT. The encoded protein is CASLITDTQYF.

The chain couples TRBV30 to TRBJ1-1; no definite D call. The CDR3 sequence is 11 residues long. Trimming removed 5 bases at V and 6 bases at J, with 10 bases between. The germline CDR1 and CDR2 sequences are GTSNPN and SVGIG (reference sequence). DNA for the CDR3: TGTGCCTGGTCGCGAAAGGCTGAAGCTTTCTTT. Protein: CAWSRKAEAFF.

This chain uses TRBV19 with TRBJ1-3, with 10 nucleotides matching TRBD1. Germline V gene sequence: CDR1 LNHDA, CDR2 SQIVND (reference sequence). The ends lost 3 bases at V and 0 bases at J; junction bases unmatched: 5. This CDR3 is built from 17 residues. The CDR3 protein is CASSIRTGGTSGNTIYF. CDR3 sequence (DNA): TGTGCCAGTAGTATTCGGACAGGGGGTACCTCTGGAAACACCATATATTTT. The full variable domain, in which reference TRBV19 and TRBJ1-3 provide the parts outside the CDR3, is DGGITQSPKYLFRKEGQNVTLSCEQNLNHDAMYWYRQDPGQGLRLIYYSQIVNDFQKGDIAEGYSVSREKKESFPLTVTSAQKNPTAFYLCASSIRTGGTSGNTIYFGEGSWLTVV.

The chain combines TRBV24-1 with TRBJ2-7; D call uncertain. CDR3 length equals 12 residues. Germline V gene data show CDR1 as KGHDR and CDR2 as SFDVKD. V was shortened by 3 bases and J by 3 bases, with 5 bases between the two germline ends. CDR3 residues: CATSDDLYEQYF. CDR3 nucleotides: TGTGCCACCAGTGATGACCTCTACGAGCAGTACTTC.

The chain combines TRBV19 with TRBJ2-2, with a tentative D call TRBD1 (6 bases). Germline V gives CDR1 LNHDA, CDR2 SQIVND (reference sequence). There are 16 residues in the CDR3. With 5 bases removed from V and 1 base from J, the gap between germline ends came to 14 bases. CDR3 in DNA: TGTGCCAGTAGTCCCAGAGGGGGAAAGAACACCGGGGAGCTGTTTTTT. It is translated as CASSPRGGKNTGELFF.

The gene calls are TRBV7-9 and TRBJ2-7; TRBD2 matches 10 bases. The CDR3 runs to 13 residues. Trimming took 5 bases from V and 7 from J; bases not matched to a gene: 5. Per germline, CDR1 SEHNR and CDR2 FQNEAQ (reference sequence). In DNA form, the CDR3 reads TGTGCCAGCAGCCAGGGACTAGCGACTGAGCAGTACTTC. Translation gives CASSQGLATEQYF.

Only one count was recorded for this clone. V usage is TRBV9 and J usage is TRBJ2-7; 9 nucleotides align to TRBD2. CDR1 is SGDLS and CDR2 is YYNGEE in the germline V gene. The CDR3 contains 16 residues. V lost 0 bases, J lost 4 bases, and 8 bases stayed unmatched. CDR3 sequence reads: CASSVGGASGVYEQYF. Written as DNA, the CDR3 is TGTGCCAGCAGCGTAGGAGGGGCTAGCGGGGTTTACGAGCAGTACTTC.

The V and J genes are TRBV19 and TRBJ1-2, with a possible D match to TRBD1 (6 bases). Germline V gene sequence: CDR1 LNHDA, CDR2 SQIVND (reference sequence). The CDR3 consists of 15 residues. V lost 7 bases and J 4 bases, leaving 19 bases between the germline ends. The CDR3 sequence: CASTPGAGSGYGYTF. CDR3 DNA: TGTGCCAGTACCCCGGGGGCGGGGTCCGGCTATGGCTACACCTTC. Full variable domain (missing parts from reference TRBV19 and TRBJ1-2): DGGITQSPKYLFRKEGQNVTLSCEQNLNHDAMYWYRQDPGQGLRLIYYSQIVNDFQKGDIAEGYSVSREKKESFPLTVTSAQKNPTAFYLCASTPGAGSGYGYTFGSGTRLTVV.

Concerning this clone itself: The same CDR3 also results from other DNA sequences found in this sample. V is TRBV5-1 and J is TRBJ2-7; no clear D gene. V dropped 0 bases and J dropped 2 bases, with 3 bases sitting between them. This CDR3 spans 12 amino acids. CDR1 and CDR2 from the germline V gene are SGHRS and YFSETQ. CDR3 loop: CASSLGAYEQYF. The CDR3 bases are TGCGCCAGCAGCTTGGGTGCCTACGAGCAGTACTTC.

The V gene is TRBV6-1, the J gene TRBJ1-5; 7 bases align to TRBD1. The CDR3 consists of 16 residues. Unmatched junction bases numbered 9, after V lost 3 bases and J lost 4 bases. CDR1 MNHNS and CDR2 SASEGT come from the germline V gene. The CDR3 DNA reads TGTGCCAGCAGTGATGGGGGGAGGGGGCGGAATCAGCCCCAGCATTTT. Translated, it gives CASSDGGRGRNQPQHF.

This clone was detected only a few times. This chain uses TRBV6-6 with TRBJ1-4, with 11 bases lining up with TRBD1. Unmatched junction bases numbered 11, after V lost 5 bases and J lost 3 bases. The length of the CDR3 is 18 residues. The germline V gene has CDR1 MNHNY and CDR2 SVGAGI (reference sequence). Here the CDR3 DNA reads TGTGCCAGCAGTCTCCAGGACAGGGGGCTATTTTCTAATGAAAAACTGTTTTTT. Encoded protein: CASSLQDRGLFSNEKLFF.

The V call is TRBV6-5, the J call TRBJ1-3; 12 bases line up with TRBD1. The CDR3 spans 15 residues. V was pared by 7 bases and J by 4 bases, with 5 bases of the junction left unmatched. Germline lookup yields CDR1 MNHEY and CDR2 SVGAGI. For the CDR3, the DNA is TGTGCCAGCAAGGGACAGGGGGCGGGAGGAAACACCATATATTTT. This encodes CASKGQGAGGNTIYF.

The chain is built from TRBV19 and TRBJ2-2; D perhaps matches TRBD1 (5 bases). Trimming took 5 bases from V and 7 from J, leaving 8 bases between them. This CDR3 comprises 12 residues. CDR1 is LNHDA and CDR2 is SQIVND in the germline V gene (reference sequence). The CDR3 spells CASSFRGGELFF. The CDR3 nucleotides are TGTGCCAGTAGTTTTAGGGGCGGGGAGCTGTTTTTT.

The chain employs TRBV18 and TRBJ2-7; 9 bases are a match to TRBD1. With 5 bases clipped from V and 2 bases from J, the junction kept 7 bases outside the gene matches. The length of the CDR3 is 15 residues. Germline V lookup: CDR1 KGHSH, CDR2 LQKENI. As DNA, the CDR3 is TGTGCCAGCTCATTCGGACAGGGGAGGGCCTACGAGCAGTACTTC. It translates to CASSFGQGRAYEQYF.

The chain links TRBV14 to TRBJ1-1; D gene ambiguous. This CDR3 spans 13 amino acids. Germline V gene data show CDR1 as SGHDN and CDR2 as FVKESK. Trimming shortened V by 6 bases and J by 1 base, and 9 bases separated the two germline ends. CDR3 nucleotide sequence: TGTGCCAGCAGGGCTCAAGGGAACACTGAAGCTTTCTTT. This encodes CASRAQGNTEAFF.

The chain recombines TRBV7-9 with TRBJ1-2, with 7 bases identical to TRBD1. The CDR3 runs to 14 residues. V dropped 3 bases and J dropped 3; count of bases not matched to a gene: 4. Germline CDR1 reads SEHNR; CDR2 reads FQNEAQ (reference sequence). This CDR3 reads CASSLKGADYGYTF. CDR3 in DNA: TGTGCCAGCAGCTTGAAGGGGGCTGACTATGGCTACACCTTC.